Below, 4 T cell receptor beta chains from the same sample are listed, as sequenced in a study of blood T cell repertoires in COVID-19. The data were produced by immunoSEQ multiplex PCR, yet TCRdb's version contains in-frame clones alone and is incomplete. The data contain around 65,000 clones, roughly 73% of them singletons. Source material: peripheral blood. The receptors were gathered from a human donor in a cohort sampled during active COVID-19.

CDR3 DNA sequence: TGTGCCAGCAGCGGCCCGGGACAGGGAATGAGAGAGCAGTACTTC. Translating it yields CASSGPGQGMREQYF. This chain uses TRBV5-5 with TRBJ2-7; the match to TRBD1 covers 9 bases. Germline CDR1 and CDR2: SGHKS and YYEKEE (reference sequence). V lost 4 bases, J lost 7 bases, and 12 bases stayed unmatched. This CDR3 is 15 amino acids long.

This chain uses TRBV19 with TRBJ2-3, with 10 bases lining up with TRBD1. CDR1 LNHDA and CDR2 SQIVND come from the germline V gene (reference sequence). V trimming: 10 bases; J trimming: 0 bases; junction bases outside the gene matches: 10. The CDR3 loop spans 16 amino acids. The CDR3 bases are TGTGCCACCCGCCTCCGGGACAGGGGTAGCACAGATACGCAGTATTTT. This translates into CATRLRDRGSTDTQYF.

This chain uses TRBV28 with TRBJ2-7, with 9 positions matching TRBD2. Germline assignment: CDR1 MDHEN and CDR2 SYDVKM. V lost 5 bases, J lost 5 bases, and 7 bases stayed unmatched. The CDR3 has 14 amino acids. CDR3 amino acids: CASSTSGRQHEQYF. The CDR3 DNA reads TGTGCCAGCAGTACCAGCGGGAGGCAGCACGAGCAGTACTTC. Variable domain in full (rest from reference TRBV28 and TRBJ2-7): DVKVTQSSRYLVKRTGEKVFLECVQDMDHENMFWYRQDPGLGLRLIYFSYDVKMKEKGDIPEGYSVSREKKERFSLILESASTNQTSMYLCASSTSGRQHEQYFGPGTRLTVT.

This chain links TRBV7-9 with TRBJ1-2; D gene uncertain. The CDR3 spans 14 residues. CDR1 is SEHNR and CDR2 is FQNEAQ in the germline V gene (reference sequence). V was clipped by 5 bases and J by 8 bases, with 18 bases between them. The DNA for the CDR3 is TGTGCCAGCAGCGCCCGTAAGAGGGTATCCGGCTACACCTTC. It encodes CASSARKRVSGYTF.